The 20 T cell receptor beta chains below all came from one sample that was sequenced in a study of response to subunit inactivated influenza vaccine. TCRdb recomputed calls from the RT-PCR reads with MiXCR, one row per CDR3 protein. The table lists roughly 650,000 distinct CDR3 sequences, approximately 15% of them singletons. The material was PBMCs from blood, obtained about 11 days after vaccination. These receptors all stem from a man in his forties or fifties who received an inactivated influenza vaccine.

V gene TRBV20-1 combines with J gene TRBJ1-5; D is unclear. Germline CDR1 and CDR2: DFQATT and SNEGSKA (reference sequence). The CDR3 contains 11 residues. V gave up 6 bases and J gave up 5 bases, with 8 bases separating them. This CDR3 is CSASRDQPQHF. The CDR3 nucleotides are TGCAGTGCAAGTCGCGATCAGCCCCAGCATTTT.

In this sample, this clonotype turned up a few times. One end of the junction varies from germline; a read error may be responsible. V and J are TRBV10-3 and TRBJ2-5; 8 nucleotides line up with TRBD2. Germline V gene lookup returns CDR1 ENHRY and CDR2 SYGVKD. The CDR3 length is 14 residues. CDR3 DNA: TGTGCCATCAGTGACGGGGGGGCCAGAGAGACCCACTACTTC. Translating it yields CAISDGGARETHYF.

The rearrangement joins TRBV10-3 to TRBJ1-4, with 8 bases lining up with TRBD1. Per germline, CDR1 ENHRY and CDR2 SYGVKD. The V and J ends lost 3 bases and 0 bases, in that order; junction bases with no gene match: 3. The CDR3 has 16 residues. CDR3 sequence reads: CAISDRGQATNEKLFF. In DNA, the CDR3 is TGTGCCATCAGTGACCGGGGACAGGCAACTAATGAAAAACTGTTTTTT.

The CDR3 spells CATSTRTGKSGANVLTF. The CDR3 nucleotides read TGTGCCACCAGCACCAGGACAGGGAAATCTGGGGCCAACGTCCTGACTTTC. The chain is built from TRBV15 and TRBJ2-6, with 8 nucleotides matching TRBD1. Germline V gene lookup returns CDR1 LNHNV and CDR2 YYDKDF (reference sequence). The J segment lost 1 base and the V segment lost 4 bases, leaving 6 bases of the junction unmatched. The CDR3 spans 17 residues.

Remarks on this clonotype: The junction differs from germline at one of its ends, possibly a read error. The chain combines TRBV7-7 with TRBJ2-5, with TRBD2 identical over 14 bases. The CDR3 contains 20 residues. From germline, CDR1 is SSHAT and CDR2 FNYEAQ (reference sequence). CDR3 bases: TGTGCTAGCAGCTCACGCCTGGGACTAGCGGGGGACAGTTACCAAGAGACCCAGTACTTC. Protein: CASSSRLGLAGDSYQETQYF.

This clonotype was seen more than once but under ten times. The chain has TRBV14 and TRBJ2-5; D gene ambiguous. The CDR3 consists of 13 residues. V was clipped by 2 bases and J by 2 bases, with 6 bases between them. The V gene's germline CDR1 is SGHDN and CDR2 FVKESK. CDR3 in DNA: TGTGCCAGCAGCCAAAATGAGCAAGAGACCCAGTACTTC. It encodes CASSQNEQETQYF.

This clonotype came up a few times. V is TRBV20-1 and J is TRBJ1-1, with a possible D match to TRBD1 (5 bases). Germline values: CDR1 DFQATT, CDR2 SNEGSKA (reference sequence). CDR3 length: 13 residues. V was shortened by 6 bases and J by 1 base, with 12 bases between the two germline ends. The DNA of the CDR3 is TGCAGTGCACGACAGAGGGCGAACACTGAAGCTTTCTTT. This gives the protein CSARQRANTEAFF.

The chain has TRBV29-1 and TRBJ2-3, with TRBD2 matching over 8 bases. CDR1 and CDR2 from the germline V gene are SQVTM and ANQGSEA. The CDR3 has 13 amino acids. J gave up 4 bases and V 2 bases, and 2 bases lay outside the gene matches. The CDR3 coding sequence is TGCAGCGTTGAATCAGCGGGGGCAGATACGCAGTATTTT. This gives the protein CSVESAGADTQYF.

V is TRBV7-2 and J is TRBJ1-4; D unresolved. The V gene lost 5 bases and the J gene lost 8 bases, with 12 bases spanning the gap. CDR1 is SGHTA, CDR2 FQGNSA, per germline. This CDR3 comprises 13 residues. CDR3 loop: CASSQSGLEKLFF. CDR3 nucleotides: TGTGCCAGCAGCCAAAGCGGTCTGGAAAAACTGTTTTTT.

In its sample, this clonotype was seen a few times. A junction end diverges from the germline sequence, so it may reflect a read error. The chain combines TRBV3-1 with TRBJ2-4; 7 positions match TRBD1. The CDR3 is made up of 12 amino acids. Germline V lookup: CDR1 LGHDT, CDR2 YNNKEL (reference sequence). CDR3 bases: TGTGCCAGCAGCCAAGATCGTGAGACAGGGCAATTC. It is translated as CASSQDRETGQF.

The CDR3 DNA is TGTGCCAGCAGCCCAGGGGACAGACCCTCCTATGGCTACACCTTC. Protein: CASSPGDRPSYGYTF. The chain joins TRBV9 to TRBJ1-2; TRBD1 agrees at 7 bases. Trimming removed 4 bases from V and 4 bases from J; junction bases left unmatched: 10. The CDR3 sequence is 15 residues long. CDR1 and CDR2 from the germline V gene are SGDLS and YYNGEE. Looking up the rest from reference TRBV9 and TRBJ1-2 gives the full variable domain: DSGVTQTPKHLITATGQRVTLRCSPRSGDLSVYWYQQSLDQGLQFLIQYYNGEERAKGNILERFSAQQFPDLHSELNLSSLELGDSALYFCASSPGDRPSYGYTFGSGTRLTVV.

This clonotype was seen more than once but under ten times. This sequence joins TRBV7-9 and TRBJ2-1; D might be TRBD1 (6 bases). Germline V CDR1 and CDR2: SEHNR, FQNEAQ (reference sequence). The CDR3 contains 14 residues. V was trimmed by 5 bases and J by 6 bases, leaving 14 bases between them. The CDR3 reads CASSPRDRINEQFF. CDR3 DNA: TGTGCCAGCAGCCCCCGTGACAGGATCAATGAGCAGTTCTTC. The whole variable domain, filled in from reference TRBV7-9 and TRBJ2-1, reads DTGVSQNPRHKITKRGQNVTFRCDPISEHNRLYWYRQTLGQGPEFLTYFQNEAQLEKSRLLSDRFSAERPKGSFSTLEIQRTEQGDSAMYLCASSPRDRINEQFFGPGTRLTVL.

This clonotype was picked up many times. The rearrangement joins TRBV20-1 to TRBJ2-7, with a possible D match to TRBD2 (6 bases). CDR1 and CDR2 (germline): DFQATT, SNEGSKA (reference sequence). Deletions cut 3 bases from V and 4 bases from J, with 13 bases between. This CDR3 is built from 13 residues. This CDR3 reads CSARDGRGYEQYF. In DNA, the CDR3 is TGCAGTGCTAGGGATGGGCGGGGATACGAGCAGTACTTC.

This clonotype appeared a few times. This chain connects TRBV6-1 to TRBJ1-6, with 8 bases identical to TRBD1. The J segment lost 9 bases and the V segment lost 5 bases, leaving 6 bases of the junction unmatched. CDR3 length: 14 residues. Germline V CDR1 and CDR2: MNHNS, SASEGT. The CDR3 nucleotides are TGTGCCAGCAGTAGACAGGGGTCCGGTTCACCCCTCCACTTT. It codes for CASSRQGSGSPLHF.

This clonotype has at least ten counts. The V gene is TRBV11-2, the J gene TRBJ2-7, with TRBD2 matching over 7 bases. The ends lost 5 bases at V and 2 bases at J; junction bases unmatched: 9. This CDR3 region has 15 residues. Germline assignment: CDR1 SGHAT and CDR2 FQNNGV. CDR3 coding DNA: TGTGCCAGCAGCGCAGTCCCTAGCGGTACCTACGAGCAGTACTTC. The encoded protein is CASSAVPSGTYEQYF.

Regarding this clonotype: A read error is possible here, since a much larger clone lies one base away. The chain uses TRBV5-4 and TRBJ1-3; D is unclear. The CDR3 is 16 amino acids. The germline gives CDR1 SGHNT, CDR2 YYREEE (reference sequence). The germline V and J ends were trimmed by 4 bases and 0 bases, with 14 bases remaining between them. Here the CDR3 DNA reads TGTGCCAGCAGCGTGCGGGCTCCGGACTCTGGAAACACCATATATTTT. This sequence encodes CASSVRAPDSGNTIYF.

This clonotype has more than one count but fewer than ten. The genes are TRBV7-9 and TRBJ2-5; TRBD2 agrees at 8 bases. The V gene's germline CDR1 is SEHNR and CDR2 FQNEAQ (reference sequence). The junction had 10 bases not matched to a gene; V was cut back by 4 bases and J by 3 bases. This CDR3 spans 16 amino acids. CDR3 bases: TGTGCCAGCAGCTCGACGGGGGGGCCAGAGAAAGAGACCCAGTACTTC. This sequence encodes CASSSTGGPEKETQYF.

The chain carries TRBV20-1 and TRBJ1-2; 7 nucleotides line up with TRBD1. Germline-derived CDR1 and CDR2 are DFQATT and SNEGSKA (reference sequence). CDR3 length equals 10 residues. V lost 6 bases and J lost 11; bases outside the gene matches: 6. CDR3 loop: CSAGGDSYTF. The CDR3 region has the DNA TGCAGTGCGGGAGGGGACAGTTACACCTTC.

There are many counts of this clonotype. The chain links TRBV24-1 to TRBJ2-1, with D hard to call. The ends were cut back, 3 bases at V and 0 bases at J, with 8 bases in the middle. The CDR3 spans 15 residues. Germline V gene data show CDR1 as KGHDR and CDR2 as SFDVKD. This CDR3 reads CATSDLPDSYNEQFF. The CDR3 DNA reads TGTGCCACCAGTGATCTCCCCGACTCCTACAATGAGCAGTTCTTC.

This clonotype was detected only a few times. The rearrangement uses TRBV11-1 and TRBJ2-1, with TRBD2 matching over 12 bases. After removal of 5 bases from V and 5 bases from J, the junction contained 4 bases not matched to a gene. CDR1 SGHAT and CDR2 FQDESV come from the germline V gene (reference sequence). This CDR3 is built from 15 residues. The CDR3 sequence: CASSPSGRANNEQFF. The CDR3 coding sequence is TGTGCCAGCAGCCCTAGCGGGAGGGCCAACAATGAGCAGTTCTTC.